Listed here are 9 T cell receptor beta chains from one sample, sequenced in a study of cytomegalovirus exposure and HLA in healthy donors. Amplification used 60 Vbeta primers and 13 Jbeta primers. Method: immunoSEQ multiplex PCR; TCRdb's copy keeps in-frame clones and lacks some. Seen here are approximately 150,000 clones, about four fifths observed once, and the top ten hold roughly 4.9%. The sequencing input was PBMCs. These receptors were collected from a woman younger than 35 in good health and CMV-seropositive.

The CDR3 coding sequence is TGTGCCAGCAGCGTAGCGCCAGGGTGGGATGGCTACACCTTC. It codes for CASSVAPGWDGYTF. The chain recombines TRBV9 with TRBJ1-2; weak D call: TRBD1 (5 bases). Deletions cut 0 bases from V and 6 bases from J, with 12 bases between. The germline gives CDR1 SGDLS, CDR2 YYNGEE. This CDR3 region has 14 residues.

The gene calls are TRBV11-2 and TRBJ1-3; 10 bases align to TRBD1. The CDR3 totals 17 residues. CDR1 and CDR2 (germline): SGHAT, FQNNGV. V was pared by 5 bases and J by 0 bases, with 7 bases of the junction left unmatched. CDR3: CASSQLGQGFSGNTIYF. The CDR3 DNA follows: TGTGCCAGCAGCCAATTGGGACAGGGGTTCTCTGGAAACACCATATATTTT. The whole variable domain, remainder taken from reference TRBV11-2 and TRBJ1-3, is EAGVAQSPRYKIIEKRQSVAFWCNPISGHATLYWYQQILGQGPKLLIQFQNNGVVDDSQLPKDRFSAERLKGVDSTLKIQPAKLEDSAVYLCASSQLGQGFSGNTIYFGEGSWLTVV.

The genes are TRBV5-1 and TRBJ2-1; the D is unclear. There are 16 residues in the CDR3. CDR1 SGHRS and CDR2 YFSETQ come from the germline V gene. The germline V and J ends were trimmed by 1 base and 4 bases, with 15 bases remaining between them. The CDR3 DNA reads TGCGCCAGCAGCTTGTCGTTCACAGAAAAATACAATGAGCAGTTCTTC. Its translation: CASSLSFTEKYNEQFF.

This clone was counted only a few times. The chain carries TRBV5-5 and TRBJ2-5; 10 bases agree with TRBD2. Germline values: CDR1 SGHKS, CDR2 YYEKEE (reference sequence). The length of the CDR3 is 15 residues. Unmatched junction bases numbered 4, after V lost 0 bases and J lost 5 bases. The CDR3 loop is CASSLGAGGLETQYF. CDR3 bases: TGTGCCAGCAGCTTGGGAGCGGGGGGGCTGGAGACCCAGTACTTC.

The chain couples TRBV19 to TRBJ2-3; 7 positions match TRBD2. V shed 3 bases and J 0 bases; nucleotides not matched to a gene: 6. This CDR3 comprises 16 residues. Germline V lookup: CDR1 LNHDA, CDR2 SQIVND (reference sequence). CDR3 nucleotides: TGTGCCAGTAGTATTATGGCGGGGGTTAGCACAGATACGCAGTATTTT. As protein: CASSIMAGVSTDTQYF.

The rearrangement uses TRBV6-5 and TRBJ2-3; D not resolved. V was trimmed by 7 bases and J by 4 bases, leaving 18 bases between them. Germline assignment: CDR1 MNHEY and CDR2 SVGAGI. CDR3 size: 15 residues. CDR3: CASTESGSGPDTQYF. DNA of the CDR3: TGTGCCAGCACAGAATCCGGGTCTGGTCCAGATACGCAGTATTTT.

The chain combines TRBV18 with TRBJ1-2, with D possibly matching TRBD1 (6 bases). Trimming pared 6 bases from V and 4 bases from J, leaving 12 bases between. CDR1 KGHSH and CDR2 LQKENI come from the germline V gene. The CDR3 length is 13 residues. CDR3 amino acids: CASSPQGIYGYTF. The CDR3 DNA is TGTGCCAGCTCCCCGCAGGGGATCTATGGCTACACCTTC.

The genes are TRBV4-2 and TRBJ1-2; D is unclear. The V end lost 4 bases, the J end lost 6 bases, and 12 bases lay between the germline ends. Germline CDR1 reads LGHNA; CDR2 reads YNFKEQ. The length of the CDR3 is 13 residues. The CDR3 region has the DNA TGTGCCAGCAGCCGCACGTCCGGTGATGGCTACACCTTC. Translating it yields CASSRTSGDGYTF.

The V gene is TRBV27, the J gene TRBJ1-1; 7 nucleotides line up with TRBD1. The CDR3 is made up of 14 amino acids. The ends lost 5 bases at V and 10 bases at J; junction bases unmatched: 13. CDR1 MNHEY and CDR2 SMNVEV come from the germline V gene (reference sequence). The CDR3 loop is CASSPGTVRVSAFF. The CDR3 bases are TGTGCCAGCAGTCCCGGGACAGTCAGGGTTTCAGCTTTCTTT.